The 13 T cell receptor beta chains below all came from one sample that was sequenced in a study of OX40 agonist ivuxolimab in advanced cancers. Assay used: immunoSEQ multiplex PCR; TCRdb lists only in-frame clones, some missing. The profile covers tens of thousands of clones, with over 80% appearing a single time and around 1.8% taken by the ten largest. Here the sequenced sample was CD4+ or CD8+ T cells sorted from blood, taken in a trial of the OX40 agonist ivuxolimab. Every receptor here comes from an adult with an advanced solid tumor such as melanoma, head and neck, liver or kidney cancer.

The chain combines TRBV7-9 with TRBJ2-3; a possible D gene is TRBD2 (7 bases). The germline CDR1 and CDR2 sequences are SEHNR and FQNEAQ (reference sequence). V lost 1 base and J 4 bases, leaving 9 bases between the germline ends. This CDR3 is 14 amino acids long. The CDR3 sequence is CASSLEGGSDTQYF. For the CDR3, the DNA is TGTGCCAGCAGCTTAGAGGGGGGGTCAGATACGCAGTATTTT.

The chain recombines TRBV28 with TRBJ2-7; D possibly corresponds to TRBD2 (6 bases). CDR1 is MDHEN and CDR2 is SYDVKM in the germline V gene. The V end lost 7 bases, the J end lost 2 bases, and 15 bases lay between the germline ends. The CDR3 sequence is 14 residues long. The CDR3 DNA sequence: TGTGCCAGCAAGGAGGGCAAACCAACCTACGAGCAGTACTTC. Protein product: CASKEGKPTYEQYF.

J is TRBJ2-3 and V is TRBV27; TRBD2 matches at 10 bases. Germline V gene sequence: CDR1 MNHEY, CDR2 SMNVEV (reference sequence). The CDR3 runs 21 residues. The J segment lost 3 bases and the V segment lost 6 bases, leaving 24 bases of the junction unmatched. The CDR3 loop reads CASSPRAGGAGGGMYTDTQYF. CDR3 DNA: TGTGCCAGCAGCCCTCGGGCCGGCGGAGCGGGGGGGGGAATGTATACAGATACGCAGTATTTT.

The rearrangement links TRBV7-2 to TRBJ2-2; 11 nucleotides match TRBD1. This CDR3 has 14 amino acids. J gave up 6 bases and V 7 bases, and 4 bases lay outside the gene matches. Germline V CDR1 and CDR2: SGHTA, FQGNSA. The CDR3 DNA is TGTGCCAGCAACAGGGACAGGGGGTCCGGGGAGCTGTTTTTT. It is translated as CASNRDRGSGELFF.

The CDR3 DNA reads TGTGCCAGCAGCGAGACAGGGAACACTGAAGCTTTCTTT. Translating gives CASSETGNTEAFF. The chain couples TRBV6-6 to TRBJ1-1; tentatively, D is TRBD1 (6 bases). The ends were cut back, 6 bases at V and 1 base at J, with 9 bases in the middle. The CDR3 loop spans 13 amino acids. Germline-derived CDR1 and CDR2 are MNHNY and SVGAGI (reference sequence).

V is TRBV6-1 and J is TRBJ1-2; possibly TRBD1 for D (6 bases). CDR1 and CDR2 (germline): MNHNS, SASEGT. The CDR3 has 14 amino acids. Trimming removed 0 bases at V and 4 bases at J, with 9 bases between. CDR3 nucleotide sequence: TGTGCCAGCAGTGAAGCGCGCAGGGGCTATGGCTACACCTTC. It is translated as CASSEARRGYGYTF.

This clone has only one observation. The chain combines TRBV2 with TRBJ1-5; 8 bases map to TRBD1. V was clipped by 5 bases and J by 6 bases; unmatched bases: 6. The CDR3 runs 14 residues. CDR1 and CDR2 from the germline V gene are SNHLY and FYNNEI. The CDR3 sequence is CASSLDRGPQPQHF. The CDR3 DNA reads TGTGCCAGCAGTCTCGACAGGGGCCCTCAGCCCCAGCATTTT.

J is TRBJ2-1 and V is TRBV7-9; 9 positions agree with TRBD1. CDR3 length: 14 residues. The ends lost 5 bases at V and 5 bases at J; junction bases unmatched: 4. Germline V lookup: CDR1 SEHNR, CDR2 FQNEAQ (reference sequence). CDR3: CASSPRTGDNEQFF. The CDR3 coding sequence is TGTGCCAGCAGCCCCAGGACAGGGGACAATGAGCAGTTCTTC.

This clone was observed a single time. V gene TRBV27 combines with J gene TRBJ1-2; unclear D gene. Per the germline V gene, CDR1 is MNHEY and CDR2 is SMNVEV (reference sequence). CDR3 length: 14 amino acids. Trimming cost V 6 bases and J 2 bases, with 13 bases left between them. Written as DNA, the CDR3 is TGTGCCAGCAGGAGGGCGCCGGGGAACTATGGCTACACCTTC. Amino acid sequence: CASRRAPGNYGYTF.

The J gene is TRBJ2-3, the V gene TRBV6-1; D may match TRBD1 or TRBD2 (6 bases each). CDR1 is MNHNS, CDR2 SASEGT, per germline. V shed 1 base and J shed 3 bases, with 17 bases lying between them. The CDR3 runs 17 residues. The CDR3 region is CASSEGLGGTFTDTQYF. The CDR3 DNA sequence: TGTGCCAGCAGTGAAGGGTTGGGGGGCACTTTTACAGATACGCAGTATTTT.

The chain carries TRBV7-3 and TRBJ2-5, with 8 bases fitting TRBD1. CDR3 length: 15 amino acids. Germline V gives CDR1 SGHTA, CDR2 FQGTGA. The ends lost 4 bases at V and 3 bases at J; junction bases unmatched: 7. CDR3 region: CASSSGTGPEETQYF. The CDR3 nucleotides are TGTGCCAGCAGCTCGGGGACAGGCCCTGAAGAGACCCAGTACTTC.

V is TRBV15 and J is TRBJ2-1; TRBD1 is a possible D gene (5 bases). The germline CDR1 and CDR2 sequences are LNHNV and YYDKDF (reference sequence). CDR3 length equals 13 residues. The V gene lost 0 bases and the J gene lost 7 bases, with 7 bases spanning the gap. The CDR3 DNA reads TGTGCCACCAGCAGAGATCCAGGGAATGAGCAGTTCTTC. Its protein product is CATSRDPGNEQFF.

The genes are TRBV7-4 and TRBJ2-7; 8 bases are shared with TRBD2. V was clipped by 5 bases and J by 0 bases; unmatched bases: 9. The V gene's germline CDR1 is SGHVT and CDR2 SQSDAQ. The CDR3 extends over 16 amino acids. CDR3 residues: CASSLSRSGSSYEQYF. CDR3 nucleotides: TGTGCCAGCAGCCTCTCTCGCAGCGGGAGCTCCTACGAGCAGTACTTC.